The source of this T cell receptor (beta chain) is a study of TIL therapy for anti-PD-1-resistant metastatic lung cancer. Study information: Tumors carried a median about 1.5 non-synonymous mutations per megabase. Broader study findings: Many TIL product clones were absent from baseline tumor, suggesting clonal contraction.

The ends lost 3 bases at V and 3 bases at J; junction bases unmatched: 3. CDR1 is SNHLY and CDR2 is FYNNEI in the germline V gene. This CDR3 is built from 14 residues. Described time point: pre-treatment sample, taken before nivolumab and TIL therapy. Most excised metastases sampled were pleural nodules or supraclavicular lymph nodes. Stage 4 NSCLC adults joined between 2017 and January 2020. Concerning this clone itself: As yet, its antigen is unknown.

The immunoSEQ assay was v3. Survey-level samples got 2 million or so read pairs; deep-level samples got about 5-6 million. Generated by immunoSEQ multiplex PCR, the TCRdb table keeps only in-frame clones and is missing some. The sample shows 45,000 to 60,000 clones, about two thirds of them seen only once. The rearrangement joins TRBV2 to TRBJ2-3; 7 bases are shared with TRBD1. The material sequenced was tumor tissue, taken at baseline. The TCR sequence derives from a person aged 25-85 years with non-small cell lung cancer. The CDR3 loop reads CASSDRGLTDTQYF. The CDR3 nucleotides read TGTGCCAGCAGTGACAGGGGGTTGACAGATACGCAGTATTTT.